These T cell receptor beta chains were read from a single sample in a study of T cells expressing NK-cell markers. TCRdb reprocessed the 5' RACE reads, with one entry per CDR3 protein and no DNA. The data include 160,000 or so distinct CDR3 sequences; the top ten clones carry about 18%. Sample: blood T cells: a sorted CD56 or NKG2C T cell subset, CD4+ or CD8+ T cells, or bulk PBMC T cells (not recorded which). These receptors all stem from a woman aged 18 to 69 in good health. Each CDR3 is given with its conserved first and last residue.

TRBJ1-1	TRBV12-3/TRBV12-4	CASNLYRARTEAFF
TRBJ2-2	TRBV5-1	CASSPQTSGRPILTGELFF
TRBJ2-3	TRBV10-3	CAISSRGGRSDTQYF
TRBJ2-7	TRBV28	CASTARIADDYEQYF
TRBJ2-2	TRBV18	CASSPGLGRDSYTGELFF
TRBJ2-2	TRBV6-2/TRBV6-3	CASSPLPGQNTGELFF
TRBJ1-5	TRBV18	CASSLRRVNQPQHF
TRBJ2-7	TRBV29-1	CSVTSGEGYEQYF
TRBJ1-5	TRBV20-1	CSARAGNQPQHF
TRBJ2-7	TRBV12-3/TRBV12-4	CASTPPGFFYEQYF
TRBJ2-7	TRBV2	CASSERAGPYEQYF
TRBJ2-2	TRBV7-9	CAARLSVRGITGELFF
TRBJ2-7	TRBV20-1	CSAKRTGYEQYF
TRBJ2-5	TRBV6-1	CASSGDRANQETQYF
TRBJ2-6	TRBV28	CASSQYSGANVLTF
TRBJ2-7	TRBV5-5	CASRPQGQSYEQYF
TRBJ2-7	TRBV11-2	CASSYRDRGRYEQYF
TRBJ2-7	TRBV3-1	CASSEAIGTSGSNYEQYF
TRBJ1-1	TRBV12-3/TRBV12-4	CASFLGVGTSNTEAFF
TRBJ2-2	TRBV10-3	CAISEWTGSNTGELFF
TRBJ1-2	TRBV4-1	CASTRETGGNYGYTF
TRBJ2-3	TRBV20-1	CSALSGGAGKDTQYF
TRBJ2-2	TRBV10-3	CAITRGETGELFF
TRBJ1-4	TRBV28	CASSVGQRNNEKLFF
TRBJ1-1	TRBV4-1	CASSQVYNTEAFF